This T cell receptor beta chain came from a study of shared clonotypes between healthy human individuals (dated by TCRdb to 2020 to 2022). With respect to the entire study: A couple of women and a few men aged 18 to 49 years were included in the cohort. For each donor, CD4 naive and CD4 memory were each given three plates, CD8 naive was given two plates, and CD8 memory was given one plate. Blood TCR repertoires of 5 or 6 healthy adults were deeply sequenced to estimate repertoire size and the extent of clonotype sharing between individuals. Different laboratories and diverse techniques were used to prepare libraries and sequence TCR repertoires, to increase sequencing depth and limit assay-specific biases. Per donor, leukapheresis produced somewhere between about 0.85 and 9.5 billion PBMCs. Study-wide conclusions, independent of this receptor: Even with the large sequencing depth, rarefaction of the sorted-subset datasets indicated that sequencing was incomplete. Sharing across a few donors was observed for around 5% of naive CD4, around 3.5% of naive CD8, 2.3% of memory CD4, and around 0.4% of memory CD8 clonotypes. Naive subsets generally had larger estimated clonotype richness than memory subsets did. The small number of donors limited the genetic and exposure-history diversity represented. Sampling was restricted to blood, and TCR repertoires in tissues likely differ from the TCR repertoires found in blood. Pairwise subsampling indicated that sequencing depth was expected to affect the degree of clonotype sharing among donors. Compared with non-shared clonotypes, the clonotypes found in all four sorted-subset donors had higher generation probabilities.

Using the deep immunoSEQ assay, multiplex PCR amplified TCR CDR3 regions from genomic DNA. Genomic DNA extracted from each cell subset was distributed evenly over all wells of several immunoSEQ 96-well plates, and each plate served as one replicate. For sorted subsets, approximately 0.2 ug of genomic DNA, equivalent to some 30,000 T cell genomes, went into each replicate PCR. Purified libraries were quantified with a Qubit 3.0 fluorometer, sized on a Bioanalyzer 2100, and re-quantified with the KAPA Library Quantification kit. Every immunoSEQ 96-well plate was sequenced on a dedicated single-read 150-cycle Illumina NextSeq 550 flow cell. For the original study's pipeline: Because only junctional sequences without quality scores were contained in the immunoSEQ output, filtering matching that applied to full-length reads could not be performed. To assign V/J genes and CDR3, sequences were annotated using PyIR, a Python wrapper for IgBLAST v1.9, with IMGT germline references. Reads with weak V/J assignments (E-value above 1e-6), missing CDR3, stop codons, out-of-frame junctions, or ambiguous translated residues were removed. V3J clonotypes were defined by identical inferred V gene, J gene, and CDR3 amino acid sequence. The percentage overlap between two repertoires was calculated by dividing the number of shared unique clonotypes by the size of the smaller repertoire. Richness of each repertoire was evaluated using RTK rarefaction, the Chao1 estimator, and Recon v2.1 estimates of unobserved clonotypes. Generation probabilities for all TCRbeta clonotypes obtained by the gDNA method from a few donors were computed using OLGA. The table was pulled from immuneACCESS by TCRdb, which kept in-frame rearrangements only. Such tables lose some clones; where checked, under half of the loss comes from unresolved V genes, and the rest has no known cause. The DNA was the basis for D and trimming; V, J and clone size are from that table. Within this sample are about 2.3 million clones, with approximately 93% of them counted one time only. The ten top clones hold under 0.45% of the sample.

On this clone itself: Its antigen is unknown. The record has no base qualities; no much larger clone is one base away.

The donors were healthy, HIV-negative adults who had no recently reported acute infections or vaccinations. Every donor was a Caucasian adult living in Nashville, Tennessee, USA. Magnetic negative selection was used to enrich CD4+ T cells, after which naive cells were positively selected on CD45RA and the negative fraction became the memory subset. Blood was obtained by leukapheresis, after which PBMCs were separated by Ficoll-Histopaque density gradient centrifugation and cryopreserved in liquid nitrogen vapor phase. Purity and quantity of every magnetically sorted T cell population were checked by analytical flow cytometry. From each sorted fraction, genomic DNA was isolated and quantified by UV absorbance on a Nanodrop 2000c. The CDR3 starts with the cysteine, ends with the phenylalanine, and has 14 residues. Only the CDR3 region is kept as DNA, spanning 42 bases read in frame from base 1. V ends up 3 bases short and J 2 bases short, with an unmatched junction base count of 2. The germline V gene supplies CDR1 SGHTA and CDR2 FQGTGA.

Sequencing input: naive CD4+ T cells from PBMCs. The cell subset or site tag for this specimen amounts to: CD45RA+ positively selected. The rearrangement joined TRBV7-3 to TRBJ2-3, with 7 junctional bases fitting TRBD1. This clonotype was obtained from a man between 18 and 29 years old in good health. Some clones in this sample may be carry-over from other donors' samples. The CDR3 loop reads CASSFGTVTDTQYF. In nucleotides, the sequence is TGTGCCAGCAGCTTCGGGACAGTCACAGATACGCAGTATTTT.